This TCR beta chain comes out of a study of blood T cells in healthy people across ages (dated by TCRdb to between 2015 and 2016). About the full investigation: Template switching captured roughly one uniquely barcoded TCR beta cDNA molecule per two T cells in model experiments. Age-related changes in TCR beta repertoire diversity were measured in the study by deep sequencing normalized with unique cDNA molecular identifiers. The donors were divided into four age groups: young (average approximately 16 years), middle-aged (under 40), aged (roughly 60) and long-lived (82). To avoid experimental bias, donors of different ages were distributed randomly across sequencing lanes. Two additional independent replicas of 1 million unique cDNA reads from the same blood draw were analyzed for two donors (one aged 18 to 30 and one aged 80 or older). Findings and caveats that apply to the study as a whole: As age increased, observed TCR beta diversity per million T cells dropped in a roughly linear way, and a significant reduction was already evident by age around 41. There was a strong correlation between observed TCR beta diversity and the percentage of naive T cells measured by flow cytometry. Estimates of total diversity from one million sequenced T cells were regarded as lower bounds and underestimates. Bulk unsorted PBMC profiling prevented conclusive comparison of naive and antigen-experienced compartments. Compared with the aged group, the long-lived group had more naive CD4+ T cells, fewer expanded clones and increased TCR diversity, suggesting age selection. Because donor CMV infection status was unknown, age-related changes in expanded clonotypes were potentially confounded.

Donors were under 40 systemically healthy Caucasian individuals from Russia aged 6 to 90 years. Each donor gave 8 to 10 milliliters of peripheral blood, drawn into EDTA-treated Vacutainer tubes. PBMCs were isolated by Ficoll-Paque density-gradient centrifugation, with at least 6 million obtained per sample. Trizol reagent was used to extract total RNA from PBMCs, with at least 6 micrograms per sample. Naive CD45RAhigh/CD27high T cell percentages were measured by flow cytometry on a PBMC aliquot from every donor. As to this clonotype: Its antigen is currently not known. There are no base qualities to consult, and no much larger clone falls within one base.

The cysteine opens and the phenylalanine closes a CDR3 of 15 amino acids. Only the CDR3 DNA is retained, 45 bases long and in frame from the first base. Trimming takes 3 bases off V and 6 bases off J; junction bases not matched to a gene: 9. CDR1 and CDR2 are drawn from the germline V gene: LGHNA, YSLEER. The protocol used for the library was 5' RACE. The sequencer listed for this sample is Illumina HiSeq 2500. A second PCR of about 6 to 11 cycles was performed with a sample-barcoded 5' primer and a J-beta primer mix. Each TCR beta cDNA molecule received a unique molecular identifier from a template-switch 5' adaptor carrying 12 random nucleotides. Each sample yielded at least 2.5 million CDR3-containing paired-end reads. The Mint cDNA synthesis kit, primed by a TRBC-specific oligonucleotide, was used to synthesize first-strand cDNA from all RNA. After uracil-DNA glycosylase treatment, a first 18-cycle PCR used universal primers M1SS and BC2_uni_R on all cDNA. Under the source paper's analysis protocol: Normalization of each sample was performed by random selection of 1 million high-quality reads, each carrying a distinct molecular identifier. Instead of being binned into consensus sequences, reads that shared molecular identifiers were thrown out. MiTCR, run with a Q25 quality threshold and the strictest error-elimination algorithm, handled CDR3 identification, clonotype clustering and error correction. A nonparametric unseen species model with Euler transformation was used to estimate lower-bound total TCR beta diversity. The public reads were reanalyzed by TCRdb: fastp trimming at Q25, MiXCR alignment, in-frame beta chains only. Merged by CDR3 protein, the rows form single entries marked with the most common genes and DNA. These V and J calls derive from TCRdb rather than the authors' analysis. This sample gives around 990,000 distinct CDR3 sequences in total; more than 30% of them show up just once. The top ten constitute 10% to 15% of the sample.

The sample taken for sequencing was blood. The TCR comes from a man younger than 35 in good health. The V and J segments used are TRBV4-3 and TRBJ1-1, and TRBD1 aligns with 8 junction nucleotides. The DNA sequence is TGCGCCAGCAGCCAGGCCCGCGACAGGGGCTCTGAAGCTTTCTTT. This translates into CASSQARDRGSEAFF.